A selection of T cell receptor beta chains follows, all from one sample in a study of blood T cell repertoires in COVID-19. Some clones are missing from TCRdb's copy, which holds only in-frame ones; the method was immunoSEQ multiplex PCR. The sample includes around 110,000 clones, roughly four fifths seen only once; the top ten take about 4.2%. The sequenced sample consisted of peripheral blood. These receptors all stem from a woman in her seventies with acute or convalescent COVID-19. CDR3s leave out the opening cysteine and the closing phenylalanine or tryptophan.

TRBJ1-1	TRBV6-5	ASSFTPTGGNTEAF
TRBJ2-1	TRBV19	ASSRELGGYNEQF
TRBJ2-6	TRBV7-2	ASTGTGGANVLT
TRBJ2-5	TRBV27	ASSASRGPQETQY
TRBJ1-5	TRBV5-1	ASSLEGADQPQH
TRBJ2-3	TRBV11-3	ASSLVSGADTQY
TRBJ2-4	TRBV28	ASSVQDTKNIQY
TRBJ2-1	TRBV20-1	SASPLASYNEQF
TRBJ1-5	TRBV28	ASSWTIRNQPQH
TRBJ1-5	TRBV5-1	ASSPGDSNQPQH
TRBJ2-7	TRBV9	ASSLRTGPYEQY
TRBJ1-1	TRBV29-1	SVRWDSSTEAF
TRBJ2-1	TRBV6-6	ASSSAGASYNEQF
TRBJ2-1	TRBV30	AWSLGRYNEQF
TRBJ2-1	TRBV9	ASSERQGGDEQF
TRBJ1-4	TRBV7-6	ASSLGAVNEKLF
TRBJ2-4	TRBV7-2	ASSSTGAKNIQY
TRBJ2-3	TRBV19	ASSILTGVSTDTQY
TRBJ2-1	TRBV11-2	ASSFGLADLGEQF
TRBJ2-1	TRBV2	ASNGGWGTGGSYNEQF
TRBJ2-1	TRBV5-1	ASSLGRGFWNEQF
TRBJ2-7	TRBV6-5	ASSKDRVAYEQY
TRBJ2-6	TRBV5-4	ASSDRGGANVLT
TRBJ1-3	TRBV3-1/TRBV3-2	ASSPLTYSGNTIY
TRBJ2-5	TRBV11-3	ASSLGIGGETQY
TRBJ1-1	TRBV9	ASSAGSTEAF
TRBJ2-5	TRBV3-1/TRBV3-2	ASSQDVLAGQETQY
TRBJ1-1	TRBV18	ASSPSILGANTEAF
TRBJ2-6	TRBV19	ASSIGLAGVGGANVLT
TRBJ2-2	TRBV3-1/TRBV3-2	ASRPSGPKAGELF
TRBJ2-1	TRBV7-9	ASSPPGGNEQF
TRBJ1-4	TRBV7-6	ASSLGTLTTEKLF
TRBJ1-2	TRBV18	ASSPPGDIGGYT
TRBJ1-2	TRBV11-3	ASSSGQGAFGYT
TRBJ1-3	TRBV5-6	ASSPGPGQLLSGNTIY
TRBJ2-7	TRBV20-1	SASPLAPSYEQY
TRBJ2-3	TRBV30	AWSVRGGADTQY
TRBJ1-1	TRBV4-3	ASSQDWDSAEAF
TRBJ2-7	TRBV5-1	ASSNPQGGFFEQY
TRBJ1-2	TRBV7-9	ASSTRRDREYYGYT
TRBJ1-2	TRBV7-9	ASSPGGGNYGYT
TRBJ1-2	TRBV30	AFRTGAHLGYGYT
TRBJ1-1	TRBV29-1	SVSGTMGIYTEAF
TRBJ2-2	TRBV11-3	ASSPRTVYGELF
TRBJ1-4	TRBV7-9	ASSFVEKLF